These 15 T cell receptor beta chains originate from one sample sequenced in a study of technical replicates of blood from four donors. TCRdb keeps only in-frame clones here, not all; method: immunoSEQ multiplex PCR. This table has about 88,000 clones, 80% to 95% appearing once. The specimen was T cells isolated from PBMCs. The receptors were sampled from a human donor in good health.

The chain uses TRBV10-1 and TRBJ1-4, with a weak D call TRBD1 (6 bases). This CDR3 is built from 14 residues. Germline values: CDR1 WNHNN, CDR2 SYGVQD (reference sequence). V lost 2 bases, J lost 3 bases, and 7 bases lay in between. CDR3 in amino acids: CASSEGGANEKLFF. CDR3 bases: TGCGCCAGCAGTGAGGGGGGCGCTAATGAAAAACTGTTTTTT.

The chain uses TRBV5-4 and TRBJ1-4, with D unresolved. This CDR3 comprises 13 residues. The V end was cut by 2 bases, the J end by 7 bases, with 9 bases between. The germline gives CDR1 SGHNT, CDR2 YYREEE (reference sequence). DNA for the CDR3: TGTGCCAGCAGCTTCTGGGCTGGTGAAAAACTGTTTTTT. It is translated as CASSFWAGEKLFF.

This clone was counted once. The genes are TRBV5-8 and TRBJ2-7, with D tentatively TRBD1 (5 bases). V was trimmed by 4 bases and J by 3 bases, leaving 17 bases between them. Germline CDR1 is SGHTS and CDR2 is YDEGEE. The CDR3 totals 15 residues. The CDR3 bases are TGTGCCAGCAGCGGCCGAACTTCCGACAGCTACGAGCAGTACTTC. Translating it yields CASSGRTSDSYEQYF.

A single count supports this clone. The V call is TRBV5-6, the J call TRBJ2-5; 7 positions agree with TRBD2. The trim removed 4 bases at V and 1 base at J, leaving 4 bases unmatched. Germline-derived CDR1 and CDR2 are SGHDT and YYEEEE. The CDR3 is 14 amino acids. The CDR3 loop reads CASSPGLPQETQYF. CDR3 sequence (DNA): TGTGCCAGCAGCCCGGGACTACCCCAAGAGACCCAGTACTTC.

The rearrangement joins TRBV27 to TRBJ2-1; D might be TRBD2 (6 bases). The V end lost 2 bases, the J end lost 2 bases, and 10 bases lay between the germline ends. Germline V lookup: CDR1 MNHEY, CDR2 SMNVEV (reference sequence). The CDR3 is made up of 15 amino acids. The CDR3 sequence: CASSLGGTPYNEQFF. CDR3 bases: TGTGCCAGCAGTTTAGGGGGGACTCCCTACAATGAGCAGTTCTTC.

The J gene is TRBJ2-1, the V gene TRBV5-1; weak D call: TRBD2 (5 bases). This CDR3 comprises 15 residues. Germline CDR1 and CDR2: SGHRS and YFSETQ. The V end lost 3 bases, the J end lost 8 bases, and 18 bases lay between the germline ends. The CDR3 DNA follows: TGCGCCAGCAGCTCGAACCCCCTAGTGAGGGATGAGCAGTTCTTC. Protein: CASSSNPLVRDEQFF.

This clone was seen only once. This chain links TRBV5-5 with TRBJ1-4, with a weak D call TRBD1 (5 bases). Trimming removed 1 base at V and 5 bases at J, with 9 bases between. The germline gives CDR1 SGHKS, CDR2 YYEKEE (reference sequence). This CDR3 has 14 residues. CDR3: CASSLLDRNEKLFF. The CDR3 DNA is TGTGCCAGCAGCTTGCTCGACAGAAATGAAAAACTGTTTTTT. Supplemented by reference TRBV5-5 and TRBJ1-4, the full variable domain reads DAGVTQSPTHLIKTRGQQVTLRCSPISGHKSVSWYQQVLGQGPQFIFQYYEKEERGRGNFPDRFSARQFPNYSSELNVNALLLGDSALYLCASSLLDRNEKLFFGSGTQLSVL.

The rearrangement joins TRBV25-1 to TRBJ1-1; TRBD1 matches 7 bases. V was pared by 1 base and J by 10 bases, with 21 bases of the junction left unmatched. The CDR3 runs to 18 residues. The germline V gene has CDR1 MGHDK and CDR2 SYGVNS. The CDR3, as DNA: TGTGCCAGCAGTGAATTTTTTTTAACTAGGGACAGTTCAGTAGGAGCTTTCTTT. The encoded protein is CASSEFFLTRDSSVGAFF.

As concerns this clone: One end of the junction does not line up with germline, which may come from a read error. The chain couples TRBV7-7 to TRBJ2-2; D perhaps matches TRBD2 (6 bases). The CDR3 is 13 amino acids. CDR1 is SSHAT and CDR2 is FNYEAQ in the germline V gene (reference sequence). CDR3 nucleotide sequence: TGTGCTAGCAGCTCGACGGAGGGCGGGGAGCTGTTTTTT. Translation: CASSSTEGGELFF.

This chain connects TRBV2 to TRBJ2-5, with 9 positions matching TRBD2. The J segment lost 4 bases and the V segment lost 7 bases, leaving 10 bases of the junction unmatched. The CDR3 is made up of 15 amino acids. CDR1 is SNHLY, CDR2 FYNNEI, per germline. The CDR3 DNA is TGTGCCAGCATAGGAGCGGGAGGCCCAATAGAGACCCAGTACTTC. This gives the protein CASIGAGGPIETQYF.

The CDR3 sequence: CASSLGGRGVHEQYF. In nucleotides, the CDR3 is TGTGCCAGCAGCTTAGGAGGCAGGGGGGTTCACGAGCAGTACTTC. V usage is TRBV11-2 and J usage is TRBJ2-7; a weak D match, TRBD1 (7 bases). The CDR3 is 15 amino acids. The germline V gene encodes CDR1 SGHAT and CDR2 FQNNGV. Between the trimmed V and J ends, which lost 1 base and 5 bases, there was a span of 15 bases. The variable domain in full, completed from reference TRBV11-2 and TRBJ2-7, reads EAGVAQSPRYKIIEKRQSVAFWCNPISGHATLYWYQQILGQGPKLLIQFQNNGVVDDSQLPKDRFSAERLKGVDSTLKIQPAKLEDSAVYLCASSLGGRGVHEQYFGPGTRLTVT.

Here the CDR3 reads CASSLRTGNGEAFF. Written as DNA, the CDR3 is TGTGCCAGCAGTCTCCGGACAGGGAATGGGGAAGCTTTCTTT. The J gene is TRBJ1-1, the V gene TRBV27, with 8 bases identical to TRBD1. Trimming at V came to 5 bases and at J to 8 bases, leaving 10 bases not matched to a gene. CDR1 is MNHEY and CDR2 is SMNVEV in the germline V gene (reference sequence). The CDR3 consists of 14 residues.

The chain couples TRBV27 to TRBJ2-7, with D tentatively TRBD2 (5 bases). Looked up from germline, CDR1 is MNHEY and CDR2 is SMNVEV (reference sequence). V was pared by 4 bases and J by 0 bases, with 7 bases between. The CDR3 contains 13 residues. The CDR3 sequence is CASSSGISYEQYF. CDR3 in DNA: TGTGCCAGCAGTTCCGGGATCTCCTACGAGCAGTACTTC.

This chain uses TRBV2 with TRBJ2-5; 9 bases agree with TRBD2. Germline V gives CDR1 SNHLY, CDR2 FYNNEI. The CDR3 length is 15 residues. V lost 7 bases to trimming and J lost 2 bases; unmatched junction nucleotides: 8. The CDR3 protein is CASIKRGEKQETQYF. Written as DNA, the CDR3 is TGTGCCAGCATAAAGCGGGGGGAAAAACAAGAGACCCAGTACTTC.

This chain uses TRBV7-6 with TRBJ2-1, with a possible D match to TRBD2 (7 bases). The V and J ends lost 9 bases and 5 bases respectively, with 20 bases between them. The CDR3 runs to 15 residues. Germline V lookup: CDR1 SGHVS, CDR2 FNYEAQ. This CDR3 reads CASAAWGGGNNEQFF. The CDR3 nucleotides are TGTGCCAGTGCTGCGTGGGGAGGGGGGAACAATGAGCAGTTCTTC.